This is a list of T cell receptor beta chains from one sample in a study of T cells after posttransplantation cyclophosphamide. Method: immunoSEQ multiplex PCR; TCRdb's copy keeps in-frame clones and lacks some. This table holds 50,000 to 65,000 clones, 85% to 90% found once. Sequenced material: PBMCs. These receptors were collected from a man aged 30-40 years with a blood cancer, CMV-positive, and with a related stem cell donor. Both conserved end residues are part of each CDR3. D genes are given only for firm matches. A row's size may be missing; if present it is once, few, many or a size class.

abundance	j_gene	d_gene	v_gene	CDR3aa	CDR3nt
-	TRBJ2-5	TRBD2	TRBV7-2	CASSTREPHYLYF	TGTGCCAGCAGCACGCGGGAGCCTCACTACCTCTACTTC
few	TRBJ1-1	TRBD1	TRBV4-1	CASSLQRQGSTFF	TGCGCCAGCAGCCTCCAACGACAGGGGTCTACTTTCTTT
-	TRBJ1-1	-	TRBV15	CATSRDLSRGANTEAFF	TGTGCCACCAGCAGAGATTTATCAAGGGGCGCGAACACTGAAGCTTTCTTT
-	TRBJ2-7	-	TRBV11-2	CASSQGAAVLLREQYF	TGTGCCAGCAGCCAAGGGGCGGCAGTCCTGTTGAGGGAGCAGTACTTC
-	TRBJ2-1	-	TRBV6-5	CASSYSIETYNEQFF	TGTGCCAGCAGTTACTCGATAGAGACTTACAATGAGCAGTTCTTC
-	TRBJ2-5	TRBD1	TRBV6-5	CASRRTGQETQYF	TGTGCCAGCAGGAGGACGGGACAGGAGACCCAGTACTTC
-	TRBJ2-3	-	TRBV28	CASSSYAYRDSGGDTQYF	TGTGCCAGCAGTTCCTATGCCTACCGGGACAGCGGGGGAGATACGCAGTATTTT
-	TRBJ2-7	-	TRBV5-1	CASSPEPGQNYEQYF	TGCGCCAGCAGCCCGGAACCGGGACAAAATTACGAGCAGTACTTC
once	TRBJ2-7	-	TRBV30	CAWSLGAGYEQYF	TGTGCCTGGAGTTTGGGGGCCGGCTACGAGCAGTACTTC
-	TRBJ1-1	TRBD1	TRBV6-6	CASSVDRGVRTEAFF	TGTGCCAGCAGTGTAGACAGGGGAGTAAGAACTGAAGCTTTCTTT
-	TRBJ2-1	TRBD2	TRBV6-6	CASSYLGGNSYNEQFF	TGTGCCAGCAGTTACTTGGGGGGGAACTCCTACAATGAGCAGTTCTTC
-	TRBJ2-3	-	TRBV9	CASSVVPDTQYF	TGTGCCAGCAGCGTAGTCCCGGATACGCAGTATTTT
-	TRBJ1-3	-	TRBV19	CASSIKTYGNTIYF	TGTGCCAGTAGTATTAAGACATACGGAAACACCATATATTTT
-	TRBJ1-2	-	TRBV9	CASSAYPTTGTSNYGYTF	TGTGCCAGCAGCGCCTATCCAACAACAGGCACTTCTAACTATGGCTACACCTTC
-	TRBJ2-1	TRBD2	TRBV5-4	CASSSRTSGYNEQFF	TGTGCCAGCAGCTCCCGGACTAGCGGGTACAATGAGCAGTTCTTC
-	TRBJ2-7	-	TRBV11-3	CASSFALNEQYF	TGTGCCAGCAGCTTCGCGCTTAACGAGCAGTACTTC
-	TRBJ2-7	TRBD2	TRBV27	CASSRGGMLSYEQYF	TGTGCCAGTTCACGCGGGGGAATGCTCTCCTACGAGCAGTACTTC
-	TRBJ1-1	TRBD1	TRBV5-4	CASSLGTGNTEAFF	TGTGCCAGCAGCTTGGGGACAGGGAACACTGAAGCTTTCTTT
-	TRBJ2-3	TRBD2	TRBV23-1	CASSQVRGSGTDTQYF	TGCGCCAGCAGCCAAGTTCGCGGGAGCGGCACAGATACGCAGTATTTT
-	TRBJ1-5	-	TRBV19	CASSKDGHNQPQHF	TGTGCCAGTAGTAAGGACGGACACAATCAGCCCCAGCATTTT
-	TRBJ2-1	TRBD1	TRBV10-1	CASRGDRTNEQFF	TGCGCCAGCAGGGGGGACAGAACCAATGAGCAGTTCTTC
few	TRBJ1-3	-	TRBV14	CASSQAPGTGNTIYF	TGTGCCAGCAGCCAAGCGCCAGGGACAGGAAACACCATATATTTT
-	TRBJ2-7	TRBD2	TRBV19	CASSAPPSLAGADEQYF	TGTGCCAGTAGTGCCCCACCCTCACTAGCGGGAGCTGACGAGCAGTACTTC
once	TRBJ2-4	-	TRBV5-6	CASSLAGGLAKNIQYF	TGTGCCAGCAGCTTGGCAGGGGGACTAGCCAAAAACATTCAGTACTTC